The T cell receptor (beta chain) described here comes from a study of post-analysis software for immune sequencing data. Findings and limits, study-wide: Under F measure analysis, samples from one preparation batch co-clustered strongly. A significant reduction in normalized Chao1 diversity was observed in multiple sclerosis patients versus controls. Patients had higher frequencies than controls of a few TRBV segments, including TRBV5-6, TRBV5-1 and TRBV20-1.

Germline V gene lookup returns CDR1 DFQATT and CDR2 SNEGSKA (reference sequence). The V and J ends lost 1 base and 1 base respectively, with 7 bases between them. This CDR3 comprises 13 residues. This clonotype was picked up many times. The antigen remains undetermined. TCR beta cDNA libraries had unique molecular identifiers. The yield from around 1 to 10 million T cells was around 500,000 cDNA molecules in total. TCRdb re-called the PCR reads through MiXCR, storing one row per CDR3 protein. The sample shows hundreds of thousands of distinct CDR3 sequences, 25% to 30% of them seen only once. Input material: blood. This TCR was sampled from a girl between 10 and 17 years old with multiple sclerosis. This chain links TRBV20-1 with TRBJ2-5; D is ambiguous. In DNA form, the CDR3 reads TGCAGTGCTAGAGTTCCGGGCCAAGAGACCCAGTACTTC. As protein: CSARVPGQETQYF.